This TCR beta chain is from a study of cytotoxic CD8 clonotypes in ibrutinib-treated CLL (dated by TCRdb to the early 2020s). Study-level background: The cohort included roughly 15 treatment-naive and roughly 10 relapsed/refractory patients; about 17 were IGHV unmutated. Cryopreserved peripheral blood mononuclear cells were obtained before treatment, at response, and at either sustained remission or disease progression. Longitudinal samples were available for about 30% of the 86 trial participants. Response samples were taken after a median of roughly eleven months on treatment, ranging from roughly 6 to 36 months. Responses were partial in roughly 24 patients and complete in 2; after median around 68 months follow-up, about 14 stayed in remission and some twelve progressed. On average, each sample had a few hundred thousand productive templates and more than 75,000 productive rearrangements.

The research as a whole found: At baseline, clonality was higher than in age-matched healthy donors and showed a strong correlation with circulating CD8+ T-cell counts. Sustained-remission and progressing patients did not have matched sampling times, and lymph node repertoires were not examined. An increase in clonality was observed at ibrutinib response, with clonality remaining stable during sustained remission and falling back toward baseline at progression. Public clonotypes were rare and either shrank or stayed stable during treatment, and the rise in clonality at ibrutinib response reflected expansion of private clonotypes.

A remark on this clone: No antigen is known for it. Nothing much larger sits one base from this clone, and base qualities are not available.

For TCR beta library preparation, about 2 micrograms of genomic DNA were isolated from cryopreserved PBMCs. Longitudinal blood samples from CLL patients on ibrutinib monotherapy were analyzed using high-throughput TCR beta sequencing. The patients were enrolled in a single-center, open-label phase 2 trial of ibrutinib monotherapy. On a MiSeq, deep resolution sequencing aimed for a depth between 1 in 1 million and 1 in 200,000 T cells, with each clonotype covered 10x on average. TCR beta libraries were generated with the immunoSEQ hsTCRB Kit. From the authors' description of their analysis: The data were analyzed with ImmunoSEQ Analyzer and ImmunoSEQ Data Assistant, and V, D and J gene assignments followed IMGT definitions. Clonality, with values ranging from 0 to 1, was calculated as one minus the normalized Shannon entropy of productive rearrangement frequencies. Public clonotype analysis was restricted to overrepresented clonotypes comprising at least 0.05% of each patient's repertoire. Repertoires from 10 to 15 age-matched healthy donors in immuneACCESS were used as clonality controls. TCRdb mirrors the immuneACCESS table, restricted to in-frame sequences. Some clones are absent from its copies; in checked studies, under half trace to an unresolved V gene, and the reason for the others is unknown. The V and J calls and clone size are taken from that table; D and trimming were inferred from the DNA. This sample has 26,000 or so clones in its table, and about 62% of those were observed once. Jointly, the top ten make up 14% of the sample.

According to the germline V gene (reference sequence), CDR1 reads MNHEY and CDR2 reads SMNVEV. The CDR3 measures 14 amino acids from cysteine to phenylalanine. The read is trimmed to its CDR3 DNA, 42 bases read in frame from base 1. The germline ends are 11 bases apart after V is trimmed by 2 bases and J by 6 bases. Rearrangement joined TRBV27 to TRBJ1-5; TRBD1 could be the D gene, as 6 bases match. The receptor was isolated from a human donor with chronic lymphocytic leukemia. Sequencing used PBMCs, obtained before ibrutinib treatment. The CDR3 protein: CASSLRSQGQPQHF. The DNA sequence is as follows: TGTGCCAGCAGTTTACGGTCACAGGGTCAGCCCCAGCATTTT.